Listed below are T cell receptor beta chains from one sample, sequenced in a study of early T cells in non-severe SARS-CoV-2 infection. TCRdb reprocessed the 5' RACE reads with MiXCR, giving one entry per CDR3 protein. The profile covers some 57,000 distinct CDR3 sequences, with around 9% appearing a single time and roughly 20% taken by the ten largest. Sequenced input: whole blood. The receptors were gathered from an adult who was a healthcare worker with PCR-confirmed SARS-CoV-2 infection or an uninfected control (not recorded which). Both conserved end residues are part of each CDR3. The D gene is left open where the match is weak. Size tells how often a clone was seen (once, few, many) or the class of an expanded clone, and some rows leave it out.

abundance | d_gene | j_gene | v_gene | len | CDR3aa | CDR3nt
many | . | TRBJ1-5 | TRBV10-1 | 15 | CASSEAPEGKQPQHF | TGCGCCAGCAGTGAGGCACCTGAGGGAAAGCAGCCCCAGCATTTT
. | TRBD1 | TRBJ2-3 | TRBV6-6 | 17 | CASSYGALTGSTDTQYF | TGTGCCAGCAGTTACGGGGCCTTGACAGGGAGCACAGATACGCAGTATTTT
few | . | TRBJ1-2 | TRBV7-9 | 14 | CASSYSNPNYGYTF | TGTGCCAGCAGCTACTCCAATCCTAACTATGGCTACACCTTC
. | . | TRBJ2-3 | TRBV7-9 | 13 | CASSFPSTDTQYF | TGTGCCAGCAGCTTTCCTAGCACAGATACGCAGTATTTT
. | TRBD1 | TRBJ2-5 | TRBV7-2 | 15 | CASSSGTGGLETQYF | TGTGCCAGCAGTTCAGGGACAGGGGGTTTGGAGACCCAGTACTTC
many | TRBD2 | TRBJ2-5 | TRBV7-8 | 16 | CASSPLAGKKGETQYF | TGTGCCAGCAGCCCCCTAGCGGGGAAAAAAGGAGAGACCCAGTACTTC
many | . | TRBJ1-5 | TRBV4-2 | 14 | CASSPLPTDQPQHF | TGTGCCAGCAGCCCGCTACCCACAGATCAGCCCCAGCATTTT
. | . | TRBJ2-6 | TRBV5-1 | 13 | CASSGQGANVLTF | TGCGCCAGCAGCGGACAGGGGGCCAACGTCCTGACTTTC
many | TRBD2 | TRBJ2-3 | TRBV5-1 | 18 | CASSLDPAGGPGSDTQYF | TGCGCCAGCAGCTTGGATCCAGCGGGGGGGCCGGGTAGTGATACGCAGTATTTT
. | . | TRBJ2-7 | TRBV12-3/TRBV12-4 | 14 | CASSFRAGSPEQYF | TGTGCCAGCAGTTTTCGGGCAGGATCCCCCGAGCAGTACTTC
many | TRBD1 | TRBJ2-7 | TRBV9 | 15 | CASSPTGTEGYEQYF | TGTGCCAGCAGCCCGACCGGGACAGAGGGCTACGAGCAGTACTTC
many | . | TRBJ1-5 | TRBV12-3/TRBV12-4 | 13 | CASRPGSNQPQHF | TGTGCCAGCAGACCTGGGAGCAATCAGCCCCAGCATTTT
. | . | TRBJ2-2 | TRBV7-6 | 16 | CASSLEAGIGTGELFF | TGTGCCAGCAGCTTAGAGGCGGGAATTGGGACCGGGGAGCTGTTTTTT
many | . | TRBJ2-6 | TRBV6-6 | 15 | CASSLFSRDANVLTF | TGTGCCAGCAGTCTTTTCAGCAGGGACGCCAACGTCCTGACTTTC
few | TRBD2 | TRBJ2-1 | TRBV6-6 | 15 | CASSYQYSGVTEQFF | TGTGCCAGCAGTTACCAGTACAGCGGGGTAACTGAGCAGTTCTTC
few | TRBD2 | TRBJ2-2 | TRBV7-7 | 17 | CASSLELAGVNTGELFF | TGTGCCAGCAGCTTAGAACTAGCGGGGGTAAACACCGGGGAGCTGTTTTTT
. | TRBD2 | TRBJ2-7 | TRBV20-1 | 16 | CSAPADQAGEESEQYF | TGCAGTGCACCCGCTGACCAAGCGGGGGAAGAGTCCGAGCAGTACTTC
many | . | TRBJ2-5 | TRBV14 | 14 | CASSQDSLKETQYF | TGTGCCAGCAGCCAAGACAGCCTAAAAGAGACCCAGTACTTC
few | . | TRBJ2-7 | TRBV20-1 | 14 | CSALSNLGFYEQYF | TGCAGTGCTCTAAGTAACCTAGGGTTCTACGAGCAGTACTTC
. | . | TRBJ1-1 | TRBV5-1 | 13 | CASSLARGREAFF | TGCGCCAGCAGCTTGGCTAGGGGAAGAGAAGCTTTCTTT
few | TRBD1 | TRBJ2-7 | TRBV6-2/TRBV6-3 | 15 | CASRDRGWYRDEQYF | TGTGCCAGCAGGGACAGGGGATGGTATCGCGACGAGCAGTACTTC
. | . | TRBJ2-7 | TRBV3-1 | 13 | CASSRAGSYEQYF | TGTGCCAGCAGTCGGGCCGGTTCCTACGAGCAGTACTTC
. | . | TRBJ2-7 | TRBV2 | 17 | CASRPGYRGPGAYEQYF | TGTGCCAGCAGACCTGGTTACAGGGGCCCGGGGGCCTACGAGCAGTACTTC
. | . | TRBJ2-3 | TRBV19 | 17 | CASSIGLGQSRTDTQYF | TGTGCCAGTAGTATAGGTCTCGGACAGAGCCGCACAGATACGCAGTATTTT
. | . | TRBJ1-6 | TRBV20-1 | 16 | CSARSHADSYNSPLHF | TGCAGTGCTAGAAGCCACGCGGATTCCTATAATTCACCCCTCCACTTT
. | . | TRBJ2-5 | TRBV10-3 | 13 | CAISHKRGETQYF | TGTGCCATCAGTCATAAACGGGGAGAGACCCAGTACTTC
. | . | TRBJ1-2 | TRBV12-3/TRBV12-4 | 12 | CASSLDARGYTF | TGTGCCAGCAGTTTGGACGCAAGGGGCTACACCTTC
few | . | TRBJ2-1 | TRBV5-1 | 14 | CASSPAQGYNEQFF | TGCGCCAGCAGCCCCGCGCAGGGATACAATGAGCAGTTCTTC
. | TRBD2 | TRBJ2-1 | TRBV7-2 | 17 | CASSPGLRGGYYNEQFF | TGTGCCAGCAGTCCCGGTCTGCGGGGGGGCTACTACAATGAGCAGTTCTTC
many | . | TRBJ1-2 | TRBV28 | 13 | CASSPSSQYGYTF | TGTGCCAGCAGTCCGTCCTCTCAGTACGGCTACACCTTC
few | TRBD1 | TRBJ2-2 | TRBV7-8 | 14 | CASSRTGNTGELFF | TGTGCCAGCAGCCGGACAGGGAACACCGGGGAGCTGTTTTTT
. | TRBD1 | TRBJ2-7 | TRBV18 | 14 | CASSPPGTAYEQYF | TGTGCCAGCTCACCACCCGGGACAGCCTACGAGCAGTACTTC
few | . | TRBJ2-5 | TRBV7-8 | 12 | CASSSLAETQYF | TGTGCCAGCAGCTCCCTCGCGGAGACCCAGTACTTC
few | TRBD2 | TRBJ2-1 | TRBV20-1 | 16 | CSASPFTSGGYNEQFF | TGCAGTGCTAGTCCGTTTACTAGCGGGGGGTACAATGAGCAGTTCTTC
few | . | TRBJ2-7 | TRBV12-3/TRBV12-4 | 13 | CASSSTTAGEQYF | TGTGCCAGCAGTTCGACGACCGCGGGGGAGCAGTACTTC
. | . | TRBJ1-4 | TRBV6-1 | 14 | CASSRTPSNEKLFF | TGTGCCAGCAGTCGGACTCCCTCTAATGAAAAACTGTTTTTT
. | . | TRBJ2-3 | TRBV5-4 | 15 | CASSLTRDSTDTQYF | TGTGCCAGCAGCTTGACGCGGGACAGCACAGATACGCAGTATTTT
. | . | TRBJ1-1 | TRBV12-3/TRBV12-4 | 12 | CASSNGGSRAFF | TGTGCCAGCAGCAACGGGGGGAGTAGAGCTTTCTTT
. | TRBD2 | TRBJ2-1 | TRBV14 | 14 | CASSQEGRGREQFF | TGTGCCAGCAGCCAAGAGGGGAGGGGCCGGGAGCAGTTCTTC
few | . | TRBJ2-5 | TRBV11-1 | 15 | CASSPTRADQETQYF | TGTGCCAGCAGCCCTACCAGAGCGGATCAAGAGACCCAGTACTTC
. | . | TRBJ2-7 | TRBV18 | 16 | CASSPPWTADPYEQYF | TGTGCCAGCTCACCACCGTGGACGGCCGACCCCTACGAGCAGTACTTC
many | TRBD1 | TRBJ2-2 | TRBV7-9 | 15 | CASSLVRQGGGELFF | TGTGCCAGCAGCTTAGTGCGACAGGGCGGCGGGGAGCTGTTTTTT
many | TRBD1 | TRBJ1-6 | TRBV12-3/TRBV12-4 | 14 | CASRPGTAESPLHF | TGTGCCAGCAGGCCTGGGACAGCAGAATCACCCCTCCACTTT
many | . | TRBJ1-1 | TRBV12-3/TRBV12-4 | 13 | CASSYTRNTEAFF | TGTGCCAGCAGTTATACAAGGAACACTGAAGCTTTCTTT
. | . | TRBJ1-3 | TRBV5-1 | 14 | CASSSGTTGNTIYF | TGCGCCAGCAGCTCCGGGACCACTGGAAACACCATATATTTT